This is a list of T cell receptor beta chains from one sample in a study of regulatory T cells in long-lasting Graves disease. One entry per CDR3 protein, called by TCRdb with MiXCR from the multiplex PCR reads. Counted here are roughly 610,000 distinct CDR3 sequences, 16% occurring once; the ten biggest clones make up about 17%. The same sample was also studied in work on T cells in Graves' hyperthyroidism and ophthalmopathy.

Material: peripheral blood mononuclear cells (PBMCs), obtained at new diagnosis, from a patient treated with antithyroid drugs. The receptor set was obtained from a woman in her twenties or thirties with Graves disease. The CDR3 runs from the conserved cysteine through the conserved F or W.

>TRBV7-9|TRBJ1-4
CASSSRTGRTTNEKLFF
>TRBV7-3|TRBJ2-3
CASSLRQGRTDTQYF
>TRBV24-1|TRBJ2-2
CATSDPGRHTGELFF
>TRBV7-2|TRBJ2-4
CASSLNRGLNIQYF
>TRBV28|TRBJ2-4
CASTLFQGNIQYF
>TRBV5-1|TRBJ2-2
CASSLLWDRVTGELFF
>TRBV12-3/TRBV12-4|TRBJ2-7
CASSSRQGGNEQYF
>TRBV7-8|TRBJ2-7
CASSLMGGLAGGEQYF
>TRBV7-6|TRBJ2-2
CASSLASGGATGELFF
>TRBV5-1|TRBJ2-5
CASSSGERETQYF
>TRBV20-1|TRBJ2-7
CSALGGVSSGPYEQYF
>TRBV24-1|TRBJ1-2
CATSPGDYGYTF
>TRBV7-9|TRBJ2-2
CASTSVGGELFF
>TRBV6-2/TRBV6-3|TRBJ1-1
CASSYSAGYTEAFF
>TRBV29-1|TRBJ2-7
CSAGTSGRGEQYF
>TRBV20-1|TRBJ2-7
CSTARQSSYEQYF
>TRBV18|TRBJ2-3
CASSRGTSGGSTDTQYF
>TRBV6-1|TRBJ1-5
CASRLYKNQPQHF
>TRBV20-1|TRBJ2-1
CSAPISGGIYSSYNEQFF
>TRBV19|TRBJ2-1
CASSRQVNNEQFF
>TRBV5-6|TRBJ2-3
CASSRLHTDTQYF
>TRBV5-1|TRBJ2-7
CASGRKPDRSSYEQYF
>TRBV4-1|TRBJ2-1
CASTSRGGEQFF
>TRBV29-1|TRBJ2-5
CSVGRDAMAQETQYF
>TRBV10-3|TRBJ2-1
CAISESNRGINEQFF
>TRBV6-1|TRBJ1-2
CASSASGGSGGYTF
>TRBV29-1|TRBJ1-1
CSVGGGGGTEAFF
>TRBV7-9|TRBJ2-3
CASSRRGTPTHLAYF
>TRBV6-5|TRBJ2-5
CASSYSLLISGQGQETQYF
>TRBV2|TRBJ1-1
CASSGGQYTEAFF
>TRBV12-3/TRBV12-4|TRBJ2-7
CASSFPLTGPYEQYF